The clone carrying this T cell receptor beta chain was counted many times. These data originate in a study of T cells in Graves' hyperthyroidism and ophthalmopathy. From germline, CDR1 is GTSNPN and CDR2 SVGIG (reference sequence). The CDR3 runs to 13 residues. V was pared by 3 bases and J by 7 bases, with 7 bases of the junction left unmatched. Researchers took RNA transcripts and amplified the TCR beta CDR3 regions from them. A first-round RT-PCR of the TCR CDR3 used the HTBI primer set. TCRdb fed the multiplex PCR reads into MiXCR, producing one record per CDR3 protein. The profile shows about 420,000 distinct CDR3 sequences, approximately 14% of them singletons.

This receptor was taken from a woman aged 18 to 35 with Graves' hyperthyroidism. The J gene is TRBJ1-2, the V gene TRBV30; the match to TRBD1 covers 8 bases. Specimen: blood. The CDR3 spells CAWSLQGATGYTF. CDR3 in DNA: TGTGCCTGGAGCCTCCAGGGGGCTACTGGCTACACCTTC.